This record looks at one TCR beta chain sequence and its context. Its target is unknown. Germline CDR1 reads SGHNT; CDR2 reads YENEEA. This CDR3 contains 14 residues. Trimming at V came to 5 bases and at J to 3 bases, leaving 5 bases not matched to a gene. The PCR ran on 60 Vbeta and 13 Jbeta primers. TCRdb's copy holds only in-frame clones and misses some; the assay was immunoSEQ multiplex PCR. The sample records hundreds of thousands of clones, about 80% being singletons. The sample comes from a study of cytomegalovirus exposure and HLA in healthy donors. Overall study context: HLA-typed donors were the source of about 85 million unique TCRs held in an early data release.

Findings of the study overall: In terms of immune exposure information, only CMV serostatus was available. Earlier analysis looked at TCR beta V segments, and most were productive about 90% or about 30% of the time. Fewer N-insertions (relative to the 666-donor mean) were reportedly seen in an Asian-associated ancestry cluster in a later analysis.

The origin of this receptor is a woman in her 40s in good health and CMV-seronegative. The chain couples TRBV11-3 to TRBJ2-5, with TRBD2 matching 8 bases. The sample comprised PBMCs. CDR3 nucleotide sequence: TGTGCCAGCAGCCAACCAGCGGGGGAAGAGACCCAGTACTTC. This translates into CASSQPAGEETQYF.